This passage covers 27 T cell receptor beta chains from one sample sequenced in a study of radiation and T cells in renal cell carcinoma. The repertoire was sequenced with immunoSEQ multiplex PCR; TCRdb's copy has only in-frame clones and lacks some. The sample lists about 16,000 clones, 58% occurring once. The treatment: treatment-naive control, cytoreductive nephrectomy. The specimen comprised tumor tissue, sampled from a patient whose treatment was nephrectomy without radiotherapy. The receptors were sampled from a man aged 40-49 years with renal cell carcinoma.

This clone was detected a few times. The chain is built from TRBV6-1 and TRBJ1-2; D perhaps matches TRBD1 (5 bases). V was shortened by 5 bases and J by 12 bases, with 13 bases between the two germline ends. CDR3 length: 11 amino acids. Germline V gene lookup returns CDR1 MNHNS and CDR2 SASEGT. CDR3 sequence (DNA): TGTGCCAGCAGTCATAACCGGGACGACACCTTC. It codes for CASSHNRDDTF.

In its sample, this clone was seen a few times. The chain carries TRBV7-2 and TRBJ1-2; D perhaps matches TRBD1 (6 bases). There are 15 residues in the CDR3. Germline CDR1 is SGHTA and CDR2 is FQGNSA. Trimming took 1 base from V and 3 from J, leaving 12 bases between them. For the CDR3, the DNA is TGTGCCAGCAGCTTAGTCGGCAGGGGAGACTATGGCTACACCTTC. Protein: CASSLVGRGDYGYTF.

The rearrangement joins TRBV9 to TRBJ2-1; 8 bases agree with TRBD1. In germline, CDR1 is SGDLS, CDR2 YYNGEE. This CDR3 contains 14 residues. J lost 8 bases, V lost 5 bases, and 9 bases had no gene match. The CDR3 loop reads CASRPTGGSDEQFF. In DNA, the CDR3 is TGTGCCAGCAGACCCACAGGGGGGTCAGATGAGCAGTTCTTC.

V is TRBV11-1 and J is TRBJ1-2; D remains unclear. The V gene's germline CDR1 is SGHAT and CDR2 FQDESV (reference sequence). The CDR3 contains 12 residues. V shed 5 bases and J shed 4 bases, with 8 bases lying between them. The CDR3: CASSRDAYGYTF. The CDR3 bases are TGTGCCAGCAGCCGTGACGCCTATGGCTACACCTTC.

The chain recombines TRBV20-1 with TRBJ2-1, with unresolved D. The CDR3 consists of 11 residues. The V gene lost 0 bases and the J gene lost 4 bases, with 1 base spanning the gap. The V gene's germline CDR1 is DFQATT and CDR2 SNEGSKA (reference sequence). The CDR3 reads CSAREYNEQFF. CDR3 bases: TGCAGTGCTAGAGAATACAATGAGCAGTTCTTC.

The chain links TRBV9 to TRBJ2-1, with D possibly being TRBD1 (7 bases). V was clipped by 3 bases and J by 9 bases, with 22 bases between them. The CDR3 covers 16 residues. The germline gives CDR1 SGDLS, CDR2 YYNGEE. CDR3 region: CASSAPKGAHGGEQFF. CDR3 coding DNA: TGTGCCAGCAGCGCCCCGAAGGGGGCCCACGGGGGTGAGCAGTTCTTC.

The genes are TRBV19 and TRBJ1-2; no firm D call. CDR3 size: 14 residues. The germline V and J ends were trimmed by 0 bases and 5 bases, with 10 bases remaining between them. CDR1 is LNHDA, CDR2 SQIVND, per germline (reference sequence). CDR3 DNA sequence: TGTGCCAGTAGTATAGATCGCGACGGTTATGGCTACACCTTC. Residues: CASSIDRDGYGYTF.

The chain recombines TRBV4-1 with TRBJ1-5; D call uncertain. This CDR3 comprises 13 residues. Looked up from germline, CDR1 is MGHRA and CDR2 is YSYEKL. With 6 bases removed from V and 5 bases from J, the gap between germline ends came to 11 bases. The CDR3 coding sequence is TGCGCCAGCAGTGAGTATCATTATCAGCCCCAGCATTTT. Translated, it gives CASSEYHYQPQHF.

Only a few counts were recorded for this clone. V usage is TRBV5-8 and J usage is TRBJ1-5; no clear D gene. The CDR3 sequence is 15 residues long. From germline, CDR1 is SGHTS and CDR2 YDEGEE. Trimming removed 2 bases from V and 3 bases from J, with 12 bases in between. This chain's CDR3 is CASSLGSSYNQPQHF. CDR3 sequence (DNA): TGTGCCAGCAGCTTAGGCAGCTCCTACAATCAGCCCCAGCATTTT.

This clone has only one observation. The CDR3 protein is CASSLRGVDTGNTIYF. The DNA for the CDR3 is TGTGCCAGCAGCTTGAGAGGGGTCGATACCGGAAACACCATATATTTT. The V call is TRBV7-2, the J call TRBJ1-3; D is possibly TRBD1 (5 bases). The germline CDR1 and CDR2 sequences are SGHTA and FQGNSA. Trimming removed 3 bases from V and 4 bases from J, with 16 bases in between. This CDR3 comprises 16 residues.

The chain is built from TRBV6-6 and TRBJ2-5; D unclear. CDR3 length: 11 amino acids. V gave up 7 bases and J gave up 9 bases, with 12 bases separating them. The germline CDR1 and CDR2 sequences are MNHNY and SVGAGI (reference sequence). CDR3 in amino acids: CASKVAQAQYF. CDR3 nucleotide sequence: TGTGCCAGCAAAGTGGCCCAGGCCCAGTACTTC.

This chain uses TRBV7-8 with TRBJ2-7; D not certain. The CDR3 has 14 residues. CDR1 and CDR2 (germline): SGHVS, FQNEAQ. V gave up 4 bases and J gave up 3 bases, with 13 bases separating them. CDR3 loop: CASSSPDVDYEQYF. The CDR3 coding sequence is TGTGCCAGCAGCTCCCCCGACGTGGACTACGAGCAGTACTTC.

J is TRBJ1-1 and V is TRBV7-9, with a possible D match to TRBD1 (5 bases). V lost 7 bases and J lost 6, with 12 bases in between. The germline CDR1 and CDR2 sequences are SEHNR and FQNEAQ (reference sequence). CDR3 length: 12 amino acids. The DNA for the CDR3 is TGTGCCAGCATGAGTTCGGGGGCTGAAGCTTTCTTT. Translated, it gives CASMSSGAEAFF.

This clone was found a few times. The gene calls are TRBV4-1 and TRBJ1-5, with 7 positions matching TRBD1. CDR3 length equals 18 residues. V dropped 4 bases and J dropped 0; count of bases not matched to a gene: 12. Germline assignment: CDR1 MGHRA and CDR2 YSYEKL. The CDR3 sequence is CASSLQDLGQASNQPQHF. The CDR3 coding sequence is TGCGCCAGCAGCCTTCAAGACCTCGGACAGGCTAGCAATCAGCCCCAGCATTTT.

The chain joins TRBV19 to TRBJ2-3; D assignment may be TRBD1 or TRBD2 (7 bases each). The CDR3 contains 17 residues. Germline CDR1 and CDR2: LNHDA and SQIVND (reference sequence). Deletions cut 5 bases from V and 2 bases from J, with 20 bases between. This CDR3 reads CASSSPQGGGITDTQYF. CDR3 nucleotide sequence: TGTGCCAGTAGTTCCCCCCAGGGGGGGGGTATCACAGATACGCAGTATTTT.

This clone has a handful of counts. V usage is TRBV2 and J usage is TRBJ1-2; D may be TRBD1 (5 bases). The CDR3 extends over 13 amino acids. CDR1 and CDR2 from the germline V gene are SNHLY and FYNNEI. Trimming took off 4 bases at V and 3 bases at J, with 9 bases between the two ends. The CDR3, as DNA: TGTGCCAGCAGTGCCGGGGGGGACTATGGCTACACCTTC. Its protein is CASSAGGDYGYTF. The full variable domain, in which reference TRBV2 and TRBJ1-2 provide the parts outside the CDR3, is EPEVTQTPSHQVTQMGQEVILRCVPISNHLYFYWYRQILGQKVEFLVSFYNNEISEKSEIFDDQFSVERPDGSNFTLKIRSTKLEDSAMYFCASSAGGDYGYTFGSGTRLTVV.

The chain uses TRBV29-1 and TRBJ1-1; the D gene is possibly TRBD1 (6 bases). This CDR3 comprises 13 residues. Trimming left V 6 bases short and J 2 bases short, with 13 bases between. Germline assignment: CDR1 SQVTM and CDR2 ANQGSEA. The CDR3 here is CSVMIGGNTEAFF. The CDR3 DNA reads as TGCAGCGTGATGATCGGGGGCAACACTGAAGCTTTCTTT.

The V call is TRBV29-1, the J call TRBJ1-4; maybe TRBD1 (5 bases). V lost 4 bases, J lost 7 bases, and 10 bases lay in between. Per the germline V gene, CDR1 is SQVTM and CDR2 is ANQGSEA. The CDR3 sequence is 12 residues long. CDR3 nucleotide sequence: TGCAGCGTTGCCCAGGGTCGTGAAAAACTGTTTTTT. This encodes CSVAQGREKLFF.

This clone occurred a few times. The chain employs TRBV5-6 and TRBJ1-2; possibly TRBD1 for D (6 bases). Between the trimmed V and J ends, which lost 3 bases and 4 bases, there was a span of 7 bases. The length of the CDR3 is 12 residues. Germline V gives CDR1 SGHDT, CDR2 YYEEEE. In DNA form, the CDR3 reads TGTGCCAGCAGCTGGGGGCTCTATGGCTACACCTTC. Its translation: CASSWGLYGYTF.

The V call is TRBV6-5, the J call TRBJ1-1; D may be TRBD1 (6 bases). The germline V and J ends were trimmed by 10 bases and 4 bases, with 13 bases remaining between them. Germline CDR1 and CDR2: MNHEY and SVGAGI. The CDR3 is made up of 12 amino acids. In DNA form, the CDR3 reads TGTGCCACCTACAGAGGGGGCACTGAAGCTTTCTTT. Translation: CATYRGGTEAFF.

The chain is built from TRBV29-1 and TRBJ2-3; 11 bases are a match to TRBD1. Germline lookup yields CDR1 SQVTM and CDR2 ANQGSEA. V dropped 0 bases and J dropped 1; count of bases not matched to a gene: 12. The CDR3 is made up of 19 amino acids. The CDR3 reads CSVEDLSRDRGAGTDTQYF. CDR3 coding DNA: TGCAGCGTTGAAGATCTTAGTCGGGACAGGGGGGCGGGCACAGATACGCAGTATTTT.

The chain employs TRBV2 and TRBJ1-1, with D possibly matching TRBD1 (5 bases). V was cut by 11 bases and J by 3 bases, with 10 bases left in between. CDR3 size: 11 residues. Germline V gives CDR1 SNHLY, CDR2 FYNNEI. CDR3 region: CARSGDTEAFF. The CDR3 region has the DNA TGTGCCCGGTCGGGGGACACTGAAGCTTTCTTT.

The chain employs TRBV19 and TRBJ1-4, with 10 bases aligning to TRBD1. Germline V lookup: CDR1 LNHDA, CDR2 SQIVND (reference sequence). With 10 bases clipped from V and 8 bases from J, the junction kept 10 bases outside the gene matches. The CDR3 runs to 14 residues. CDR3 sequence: CATTDRGRGEKLFF. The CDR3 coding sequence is TGTGCCACTACCGACAGGGGGCGCGGGGAAAAACTGTTTTTT.

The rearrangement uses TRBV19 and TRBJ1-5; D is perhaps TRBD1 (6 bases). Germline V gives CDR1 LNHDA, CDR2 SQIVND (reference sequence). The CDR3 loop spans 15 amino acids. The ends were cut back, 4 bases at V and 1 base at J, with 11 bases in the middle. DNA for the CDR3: TGTGCCAGTAGTACCTACGGGACAAGCAATCAGCCCCAGCATTTT. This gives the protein CASSTYGTSNQPQHF.

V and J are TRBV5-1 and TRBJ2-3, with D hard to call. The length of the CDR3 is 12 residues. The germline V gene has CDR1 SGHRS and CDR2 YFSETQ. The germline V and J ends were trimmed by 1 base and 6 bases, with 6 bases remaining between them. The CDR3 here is CASSLTGDTQYF. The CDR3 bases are TGCGCCAGCAGCTTGACCGGGGATACGCAGTATTTT.

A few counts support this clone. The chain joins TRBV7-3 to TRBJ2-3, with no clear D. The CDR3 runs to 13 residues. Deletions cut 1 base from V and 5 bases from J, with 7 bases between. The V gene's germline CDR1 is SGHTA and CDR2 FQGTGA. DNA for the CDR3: TGTGCCAGCAGCTTAATCATTGGAGATACGCAGTATTTT. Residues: CASSLIIGDTQYF.

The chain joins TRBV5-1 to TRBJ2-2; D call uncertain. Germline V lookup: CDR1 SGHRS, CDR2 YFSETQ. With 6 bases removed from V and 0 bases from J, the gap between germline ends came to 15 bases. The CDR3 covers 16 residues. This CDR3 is CASTTQPETNTGELFF. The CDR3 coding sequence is TGCGCCAGCACCACCCAACCTGAGACGAACACCGGGGAGCTGTTTTTT.